This TCR beta chain was found in a study of post-analysis software for immune sequencing data. Looking at the study overall: Patients with relapsing-remitting, secondary progressive and progressive-relapsing multiple sclerosis courses were all represented. General study findings and limits: When patients were compared with controls, four to six TRBV segments were more frequent, TRBV5-6, TRBV5-1 and TRBV20-1 among them.

The ends were cut back, 3 bases at V and 0 bases at J, with 13 bases in the middle. Germline values: CDR1 LGHNA, CDR2 YNFKEQ. This CDR3 is built from 16 residues. Notes on this clonotype: Its antigen is not known.

Included in the TCR beta cDNA libraries were unique molecular identifiers. TCRdb reprocessed the PCR reads via MiXCR and lists one record per CDR3 protein. The sample contains about 770,000 distinct CDR3 sequences, under 60% of which appear only once. This clonotype was obtained from a girl between 10 and 17 years old with multiple sclerosis. Sequencing was done on a sample of blood. The chain links TRBV4-2 to TRBJ2-3; D is possibly TRBD1 or TRBD2 (5 bases each). The DNA of the CDR3 is TGTGCCAGCAGCCATTCCTTGGGGGATAGCACAGATACGCAGTATTTT. As protein: CASSHSLGDSTDTQYF.